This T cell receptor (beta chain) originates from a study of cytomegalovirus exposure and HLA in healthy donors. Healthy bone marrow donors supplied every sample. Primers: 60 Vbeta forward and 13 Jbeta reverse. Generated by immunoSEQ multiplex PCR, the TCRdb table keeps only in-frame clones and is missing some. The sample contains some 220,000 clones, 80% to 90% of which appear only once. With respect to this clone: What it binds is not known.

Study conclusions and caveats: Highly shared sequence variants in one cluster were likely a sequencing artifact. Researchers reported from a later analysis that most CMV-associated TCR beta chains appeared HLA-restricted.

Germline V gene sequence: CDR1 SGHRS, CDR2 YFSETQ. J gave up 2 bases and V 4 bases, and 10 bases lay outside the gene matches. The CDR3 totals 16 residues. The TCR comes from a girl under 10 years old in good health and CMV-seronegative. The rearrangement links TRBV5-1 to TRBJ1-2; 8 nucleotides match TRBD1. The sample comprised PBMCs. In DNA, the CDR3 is TGCGCCAGCAGCCCGGAGGGCGGACAGGGAAACTATGGCTACACCTTC. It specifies CASSPEGGQGNYGYTF.